These T cell receptor beta chains were read from a single sample in a study of beta chain features in type 1 diabetes. Measured with immunoSEQ multiplex PCR; TCRdb has only the in-frame clones, and not every one. The sample shows over 150,000 clones, approximately 8.1% of them seen only once. The sequenced sample was central memory CD4+ T cells from blood. The origin of the receptors is a man aged 18 to 30 in good health. Both conserved end residues are part of each CDR3. Each record gives: clone size, J gene, D gene, CDR3 length, V gene, CDR3 protein, CDR3 DNA. A D gene is named only where the DNA matches it firmly. A row's size may be missing; if present it is once, few, many or a size class.

few | TRBJ1-5 | NA | 14 | TRBV30 | CAWSGGGGNQPQHF | TGTGCCTGGAGTGGGGGAGGTGGCAATCAGCCCCAGCATTTT
NA | TRBJ1-2 | TRBD1 | 13 | TRBV28 | CASLPQGADGYTF | TGTGCCAGCCTACCCCAGGGGGCGGATGGCTACACCTTC
NA | TRBJ2-1 | NA | 15 | TRBV2 | CASSVTGNPGNEQFF | TGTGCCAGCAGTGTCACAGGGAACCCTGGGAATGAGCAGTTCTTC
NA | TRBJ2-1 | TRBD1 | 16 | TRBV5-1 | CASSIAGQGPGEQQFF | TGCGCCAGCAGCATAGCGGGACAGGGGCCTGGGGAGCAGCAGTTCTTC
few | TRBJ1-1 | TRBD1 | 14 | TRBV7-2 | CASSLDRWATEAFF | TGTGCCAGCAGCTTGGACAGGTGGGCCACTGAAGCTTTCTTT
many | TRBJ2-1 | TRBD2 | 13 | TRBV28 | CASGTRMSGEQFF | TGTGCCAGCGGGACTAGAATGTCGGGTGAGCAGTTCTTC
NA | TRBJ1-4 | TRBD1 | 13 | TRBV29-1 | CSVATGVNEKLFF | TGCAGCGTTGCTACAGGGGTGAATGAAAAACTGTTTTTT
few | TRBJ2-1 | NA | 15 | TRBV7-3 | CASSLTGGPNNEQFF | TGTGCCAGCAGCTTAACGGGGGGGCCGAACAATGAGCAGTTCTTC
NA | TRBJ1-5 | NA | 13 | TRBV7-2 | CASSQTGNEPQHF | TGTGCCAGCAGCCAGACCGGGAATGAGCCCCAGCATTTT
few | TRBJ1-1 | NA | 14 | TRBV7-9 | CASSLVLTNTEAFF | TGTGCCAGCAGCTTAGTTCTGACTAACACTGAAGCTTTCTTT
NA | TRBJ2-3 | NA | 13 | TRBV18 | CASSPSRGDTQYF | TGTGCCAGCTCACCTTCCCGGGGAGATACGCAGTATTTT
few | TRBJ1-2 | NA | 14 | TRBV2 | CASSERELFYGYTF | TGTGCCAGCAGTGAACGAGAGCTGTTCTATGGCTACACCTTC
many | TRBJ1-2 | TRBD1 | 12 | TRBV29-1 | CSVDRDRVGYTF | TGCAGCGTTGATCGGGACAGGGTTGGCTACACCTTC
few | TRBJ2-7 | TRBD1 | 15 | TRBV4-3 | CASSHRQGRDYEQYF | TGCGCCAGCAGCCATAGACAGGGGCGGGACTACGAGCAGTACTTC
many | TRBJ2-3 | NA | 13 | TRBV7-9 | CASSLDGQGTQYF | TGTGCCAGCAGCTTAGACGGCCAGGGTACGCAGTATTTT
few | TRBJ1-5 | NA | 12 | TRBV28 | CASSWGAQPQHF | TGTGCCAGCAGTTGGGGCGCTCAGCCCCAGCATTTT
few | TRBJ1-4 | NA | 14 | TRBV7-6 | CASSLRRGGEKLFF | TGTGCCAGCAGCTTACGCAGGGGTGGCGAAAAACTGTTTTTT
many | TRBJ2-2 | TRBD1 | 14 | TRBV19 | CATPGQGNTGELFF | TGTGCCACCCCGGGACAGGGAAACACCGGGGAGCTGTTTTTT
NA | TRBJ1-2 | NA | 13 | TRBV9 | CASSLRGGYGYTF | TGTGCCAGCAGCCTCCGGGGGGGCTATGGCTACACCTTC
many | TRBJ2-1 | TRBD2 | 14 | TRBV7-9 | CASSDGGSRIGQFF | TGTGCCAGCAGCGATGGCGGGAGTCGGATCGGGCAGTTCTTC
NA | TRBJ2-7 | NA | 20 | TRBV4-3 | CASSQQVRGSSTESSYEQYF | TGCGCCAGCAGCCAACAAGTCAGGGGATCCTCGACAGAAAGCTCCTACGAGCAGTACTTC
few | TRBJ2-3 | TRBD2 | 18 | TRBV7-3 | CASSKTGPTSGSADTQYF | TGTGCCAGCAGCAAAACCGGCCCGACTAGCGGGAGTGCAGATACGCAGTATTTT
NA | TRBJ1-2 | TRBD1 | 13 | TRBV2 | CARGQASNYGYTF | TGTGCCAGAGGACAGGCGTCTAACTATGGCTACACCTTC
few | TRBJ2-1 | NA | 14 | TRBV7-3 | CASSLGGEHNEQFF | TGTGCCAGCAGCTTAGGCGGGGAACACAATGAGCAGTTCTTC
NA | TRBJ2-1 | NA | 15 | TRBV5-1 | CASSLGRSLRNEQFF | TGCGCCAGCAGCTTGGGTAGAAGTCTCCGGAATGAGCAGTTCTTC
NA | TRBJ2-4 | NA | 17 | TRBV21-1 | CASSKANPLAGKNIQYF | TGTGCCAGCAGCAAAGCTAACCCACTAGCGGGGAAAAACATTCAGTACTTC
many | TRBJ1-2 | TRBD1 | 14 | TRBV27 | CASSSEGQGGGYTF | TGTGCCAGCAGTTCCGAGGGACAGGGGGGTGGCTACACCTTC
many | TRBJ2-1 | NA | 14 | TRBV9 | CASSFGIQGNEQFF | TGTGCCAGCAGCTTTGGAATACAGGGCAATGAGCAGTTCTTC
many | TRBJ1-1 | NA | 12 | TRBV30 | CAGGRAGAEAFF | TGTGCCGGCGGACGGGCGGGAGCTGAAGCTTTCTTT
few | TRBJ2-5 | TRBD2 | 15 | TRBV5-1 | CASSAGGSLGETQYF | TGCGCCAGCAGCGCGGGAGGGAGCCTAGGGGAGACCCAGTACTTC
few | TRBJ2-3 | TRBD1 | 16 | TRBV27 | CASSSRDRGLTDTQYF | TGTGCCAGCAGTTCCCGGGACAGGGGGCTCACAGATACGCAGTATTTT
few | TRBJ2-5 | TRBD2 | 19 | TRBV5-1 | CASSLVPGPGTSSRETQYF | TGCGCCAGCAGCTTGGTGCCGGGCCCCGGGACTAGCAGTAGAGAGACCCAGTACTTC
many | TRBJ1-1 | NA | 14 | TRBV28 | CASSLGGGVTEAFF | TGTGCCAGCAGTTTAGGGGGGGGAGTCACTGAAGCTTTCTTT
few | TRBJ1-5 | TRBD1 | 18 | TRBV4-2 | CASSHSGTGVVSNQPQHF | TGTGCCAGCAGCCACTCCGGGACAGGTGTGGTTAGCAATCAGCCCCAGCATTTT
NA | TRBJ1-4 | NA | 15 | TRBV6-5 | CASSYDGTGREKLFF | TGTGCCAGCAGTTACGATGGCACAGGGCGCGAAAAACTGTTTTTT
few | TRBJ2-7 | NA | 15 | TRBV7-2 | CASSLEGRGRYEQYF | TGTGCCAGCAGCTTAGAGGGCAGGGGGAGGTACGAGCAGTACTTC
NA | TRBJ2-4 | NA | 14 | TRBV2 | CASELGLAKNIQYF | TGTGCCAGTGAACTCGGACTAGCCAAAAACATTCAGTACTTC
NA | TRBJ1-2 | TRBD1 | 14 | TRBV9 | CASSEKLTGDGYTF | TGTGCCAGCAGCGAAAAGCTAACAGGGGACGGCTACACCTTC
NA | TRBJ2-4 | TRBD2 | 14 | TRBV27 | CASSTSSGGNIQYF | TGTGCCAGCAGCACTTCATCGGGGGGGAACATTCAGTACTTC
NA | TRBJ2-1 | TRBD1 | 17 | TRBV11-3 | CASSSQPGQGAYNEQFF | TGTGCCAGCAGCTCTCAGCCGGGACAGGGGGCTTACAATGAGCAGTTCTTC
few | TRBJ1-2 | TRBD1 | 13 | TRBV6-5 | CASRGQGVRGYTF | TGTGCCAGCAGGGGACAGGGGGTGAGAGGCTACACCTTC
NA | TRBJ1-1 | NA | 13 | TRBV27 | CASSVHRNTEAFF | TGTGCCAGCAGTGTACACCGGAACACTGAAGCTTTCTTT
few | TRBJ2-3 | NA | 14 | TRBV2 | CASSVSGGTDTQYF | TGTGCCAGCAGTGTTAGCGGAGGCACAGATACGCAGTATTTT
NA | TRBJ2-7 | TRBD2 | 15 | TRBV5-1 | CASSLSGGWSDEQYF | TGCGCCAGCAGCCTCAGCGGGGGCTGGAGTGACGAGCAGTACTTC
many | TRBJ2-1 | NA | 14 | TRBV18 | CASSPPAVYNEQFF | TGTGCCAGCTCACCACCTGCGGTCTACAATGAGCAGTTCTTC
few | TRBJ2-3 | NA | 12 | TRBV7-3 | CASSSQGHTQYF | TGTGCCAGCAGCTCACAGGGTCATACGCAGTATTTT
many | TRBJ2-7 | TRBD2 | 14 | TRBV6-5 | CASSRTSGTYEQYF | TGTGCCAGCAGTCGGACTAGCGGGACCTACGAGCAGTACTTC
NA | TRBJ2-1 | TRBD2 | 16 | TRBV5-1 | CASSTGLAGDVHEQFF | TGCGCCAGCAGCACGGGACTAGCGGGAGATGTCCATGAGCAGTTCTTC
many | TRBJ2-1 | TRBD2 | 17 | TRBV5-1 | CASSDGTSGLSYNEQFF | TGCGCCAGCAGCGACGGGACTAGCGGTCTCTCCTACAATGAGCAGTTCTTC
many | TRBJ1-6 | NA | 13 | TRBV29-1 | CSVSNRDNSPLHF | TGCAGCGTTTCCAACAGGGATAATTCACCCCTCCACTTT
NA | TRBJ2-6 | NA | 16 | TRBV18 | CASSPGGTSGANVLTF | TGTGCCAGCTCACCAGGGGGGACCTCTGGGGCCAACGTCCTGACTTTC
few | TRBJ1-2 | NA | 13 | TRBV27 | CASSYHEAYGYTF | TGTGCCAGCAGTTACCATGAGGCCTATGGCTACACCTTC
NA | TRBJ2-1 | NA | 16 | TRBV6-5 | CASSYSTRRRYNEQFF | TGTGCCAGCAGTTACTCCACCCGGAGGCGGTACAATGAGCAGTTCTTC
NA | TRBJ2-7 | TRBD1 | 16 | TRBV7-2 | CASSFYGTGARVEQYF | TGTGCCAGCAGCTTCTACGGGACAGGGGCACGGGTCGAGCAGTACTTC
NA | TRBJ2-4 | NA | 20 | TRBV11-2 | CASSLERSRGGPQAKNIQYF | TGTGCCAGCAGCTTAGAACGATCGCGAGGGGGACCCCAAGCCAAAAACATTCAGTACTTC